Below are 27 T cell receptor beta chains sequenced from a single sample in a study of technical replicates of blood from a handful of donors. Using immunoSEQ multiplex PCR, the repertoire was profiled, and TCRdb retains in-frame clones only, with some absent. This repertoire shows 75,000 to 100,000 clones, approximately 94% found once; its top ten account for 0.25% to 0.35%. Source material: T cells isolated from PBMCs. The receptors stem from a human donor in good health.

The J gene is TRBJ2-1, the V gene TRBV6-1; 11 bases are shared with TRBD1. The CDR3 has 14 amino acids. Germline V gives CDR1 MNHNS, CDR2 SASEGT. V gave up 6 bases and J gave up 8 bases; unmatched junction bases: 6. The CDR3 is CASRAGQGVDEQFF. DNA of the CDR3: TGTGCCAGCAGGGCGGGACAGGGGGTCGATGAGCAGTTCTTC.

The rearrangement links TRBV28 to TRBJ1-4, with D tentatively TRBD1 (5 bases). The CDR3 totals 14 residues. The V gene's germline CDR1 is MDHEN and CDR2 SYDVKM. Deletions cut 5 bases from V and 8 bases from J, with 15 bases between. The CDR3 sequence is CASSPSSGVEKLFF. Here the CDR3 DNA reads TGTGCCAGCAGTCCGTCGTCGGGGGTAGAAAAACTGTTTTTT.

V gene TRBV11-3 combines with J gene TRBJ2-7; 10 bases agree with TRBD1. Per the germline V gene, CDR1 is SGHNT and CDR2 is YENEEA. Trimming cost V 5 bases and J 4 bases; bases outside gene matches: 5. The CDR3 spans 14 residues. DNA for the CDR3: TGTGCCAGCAGCGGCCGGGACAGGGGATACGAGCAGTACTTC. Protein sequence: CASSGRDRGYEQYF.

This clone occurred once. The gene calls are TRBV15 and TRBJ1-4; TRBD1 matches 7 bases. From germline, CDR1 is LNHNV and CDR2 YYDKDF (reference sequence). CDR3 length: 15 amino acids. Trimming at V came to 2 bases and at J to 3 bases, leaving 3 bases not matched to a gene. The chain's CDR3 is CATSRQGEANEKLFF. The CDR3 DNA reads as TGTGCCACCAGCAGACAGGGGGAAGCTAATGAAAAACTGTTTTTT.

This chain joins TRBV5-1 and TRBJ2-3, with a tentative D call TRBD2 (6 bases). The germline gives CDR1 SGHRS, CDR2 YFSETQ. V was pared by 0 bases and J by 4 bases, with 6 bases between. This CDR3 is 13 amino acids long. CDR3 residues: CASSLGGADTQYF. DNA for the CDR3: TGCGCCAGCAGCTTGGGGGGGGCAGATACGCAGTATTTT.

The CDR3 DNA reads as TGTGCCAGCAGCCTCCTGGGGGGAACAAACTACAATGAGCAGTTCTTC. Amino acids: CASSLLGGTNYNEQFF. The chain links TRBV7-9 to TRBJ2-1; weak D call: TRBD2 (6 bases). V was shortened by 5 bases and J by 3 bases, with 17 bases between the two germline ends. This CDR3 is built from 16 residues. Germline CDR1 SEHNR, CDR2 FQNEAQ (reference sequence).

This chain links TRBV7-9 with TRBJ2-1, with 7 nucleotides matching TRBD2. CDR3 length: 12 residues. V was pared by 8 bases and J by 7 bases, with 5 bases of the junction left unmatched. Germline V lookup: CDR1 SEHNR, CDR2 FQNEAQ (reference sequence). DNA of the CDR3: TGTGCCAGCGCTCTGGGGGGGAATGAGCAGTTCTTC. It translates to CASALGGNEQFF.

The V and J genes are TRBV11-2 and TRBJ2-6; TRBD1 matches 7 bases. The CDR3 is 16 amino acids. Germline V gene sequence: CDR1 SGHAT, CDR2 FQNNGV. Unmatched junction bases numbered 3, after V lost 3 bases and J lost 1 base. The CDR3 DNA reads TGTGCCAGCAGCTTCAACAGGGGTTCTGGGGCCAACGTCCTGACTTTC. Residues: CASSFNRGSGANVLTF.

The J gene is TRBJ1-4, the V gene TRBV27, with 10 bases identical to TRBD1. V was clipped by 5 bases and J by 6 bases; unmatched bases: 0. This CDR3 contains 13 residues. Germline assignment: CDR1 MNHEY and CDR2 SMNVEV (reference sequence). The CDR3, as DNA: TGTGCCAGCAGTGGACAGGGGGATGAAAAACTGTTTTTT. The encoded protein is CASSGQGDEKLFF.

This clone was found once. In DNA form, the CDR3 reads TGTGCCAGCAGTTCAGGGGGCTCTGGGGCCAACGTCCTGACTTTC. It yields the protein CASSSGGSGANVLTF. The V gene is TRBV6-5, the J gene TRBJ2-6; TRBD1 matches 7 bases. The CDR3 is 15 amino acids. Trimming removed 4 bases from V and 0 bases from J; junction bases left unmatched: 0. The germline V gene encodes CDR1 MNHEY and CDR2 SVGAGI.

The chain has TRBV29-1 and TRBJ2-1; TRBD1 agrees at 10 bases. The CDR3 extends over 16 amino acids. CDR1 and CDR2 from the germline V gene are SQVTM and ANQGSEA. The V segment lost 8 bases and the J segment 2 bases; nucleotides outside the gene matches: 12. This CDR3 is CSLLSGTGVTYNEQFF. Here the CDR3 DNA reads TGCAGCCTTCTATCAGGGACAGGGGTAACCTACAATGAGCAGTTCTTC.

The chain links TRBV29-1 to TRBJ1-1; 8 nucleotides line up with TRBD1. The trim removed 6 bases at V and 0 bases at J, leaving 15 bases unmatched. The germline gives CDR1 SQVTM, CDR2 ANQGSEA. The length of the CDR3 is 17 residues. CDR3 bases: TGCAGCGTGTACCCCCGGGACAGGAAAACGATGAACACTGAAGCTTTCTTT. As protein: CSVYPRDRKTMNTEAFF.

This chain joins TRBV5-6 and TRBJ2-1; 9 bases align to TRBD1. The V gene end was trimmed by 2 bases and the J gene end by 9 bases; junction bases not matched to a gene: 6. Germline CDR1 reads SGHDT; CDR2 reads YYEEEE. The CDR3 contains 14 residues. This CDR3 reads CASSLGTGIGEQFF. CDR3 DNA sequence: TGTGCCAGCAGCTTAGGGACAGGGATCGGTGAGCAGTTCTTC.

J is TRBJ2-3 and V is TRBV5-1, with D perhaps TRBD2 (6 bases). V was cut by 1 base and J by 1 base, with 10 bases left in between. Germline V gives CDR1 SGHRS, CDR2 YFSETQ. The CDR3 sequence is 15 residues long. CDR3 loop: CASSLMSSGTDTQYF. The CDR3 nucleotides are TGCGCCAGCAGCTTGATGTCTAGCGGCACAGATACGCAGTATTTT.

This rearrangement joins TRBV18 to TRBJ2-2; D gene ambiguous. This CDR3 region has 13 residues. Trimming took 2 bases from V and 6 from J, leaving 7 bases between them. Germline loops: CDR1 KGHSH, CDR2 LQKENI. The CDR3 coding sequence is TGTGCCAGCTCACCAGTCCGCGCCGGGGAGCTGTTTTTT. This encodes CASSPVRAGELFF.

The rearrangement joins TRBV4-3 to TRBJ2-1; 8 bases match TRBD1. The germline V gene has CDR1 LGHNA and CDR2 YSLEER. V dropped 1 base and J dropped 3; count of bases not matched to a gene: 5. The CDR3 length is 16 residues. The CDR3 nucleotides read TGCGCCAGCAGCCAAGGACACGGACAGGGCTACAATGAGCAGTTCTTC. It codes for CASSQGHGQGYNEQFF.

CDR3: CASSQGIGSADTQYF. The CDR3 DNA follows: TGCGCCAGCAGCCAAGGTATAGGGAGCGCAGATACGCAGTATTTT. The chain joins TRBV4-3 to TRBJ2-3, with D perhaps matching TRBD2 (5 bases). The V and J ends lost 1 base and 4 bases respectively, with 12 bases between them. The CDR3 covers 15 residues. Germline CDR1 LGHNA, CDR2 YSLEER.

The chain couples TRBV28 to TRBJ2-2; TRBD2 matches at 14 bases. V shed 6 bases, J shed 6 bases, and the junction held 3 bases outside the gene matches. The CDR3 length is 15 residues. Per germline, CDR1 MDHEN and CDR2 SYDVKM. CDR3 sequence: CASRKTSGRAGELFF. The DNA for the CDR3 is TGTGCCAGCAGAAAGACTAGCGGGAGGGCCGGGGAGCTGTTTTTT.

The chain joins TRBV4-3 to TRBJ2-1, with TRBD1 matching over 8 bases. V was pared by 3 bases and J by 10 bases, with 5 bases of the junction left unmatched. CDR1 and CDR2 (germline): LGHNA, YSLEER. The CDR3 totals 13 residues. The CDR3 nucleotides read TGCGCCAGCAGCCACATACAGGGGGACGAGCAGTTCTTC. Translated, it gives CASSHIQGDEQFF.

Notes on this clone: At one end, the junction sequence differs from germline, possibly due to a read error. The chain joins TRBV7-9 to TRBJ1-5; D is unresolved. CDR3 length equals 13 residues. Germline V gene data show CDR1 as SEHNR and CDR2 as FQNEAQ (reference sequence). The chain's CDR3 is CASSLGGSQPQHF. CDR3 coding DNA: TGTGCCAGCAGTTTAGGAGGGAGCCAGCCCCAGCATTTT.

CDR3 sequence: CASSPVSLGDTQYF. CDR3 DNA sequence: TGTGCCAGCTCACCAGTATCCCTCGGGGATACGCAGTATTTT. The chain joins TRBV18 to TRBJ2-3; no clear D gene. This CDR3 is 14 amino acids long. Deletions cut 2 bases from V and 6 bases from J, with 12 bases between. Germline V gene lookup returns CDR1 KGHSH and CDR2 LQKENI.

This chain joins TRBV6-6 and TRBJ2-1, with 9 nucleotides matching TRBD2. CDR1 and CDR2 (germline): MNHNY, SVGAGI (reference sequence). The CDR3 runs 15 residues. The V segment lost 2 bases and the J segment 8 bases; nucleotides outside the gene matches: 7. The CDR3 spells CASSYLGLAIDEQFF. For the CDR3, the DNA is TGTGCCAGCAGTTACCTGGGACTAGCTATCGATGAGCAGTTCTTC.

The gene calls are TRBV9 and TRBJ1-1; D is uncertain. The germline V gene encodes CDR1 SGDLS and CDR2 YYNGEE. The CDR3 sequence is 14 residues long. Trimming pared 0 bases from V and 5 bases from J, leaving 11 bases between. The CDR3 DNA reads TGTGCCAGCAGCGTAGCTCTGACGGGTACTGAAGCTTTCTTT. This translates into CASSVALTGTEAFF.

The chain links TRBV28 to TRBJ2-7; perhaps TRBD1 as D (6 bases). V lost 0 bases and J 0 bases, leaving 21 bases between the germline ends. Germline CDR1 and CDR2: MDHEN and SYDVKM. This CDR3 contains 19 residues. CDR3 region: CASSLWPEYEGHTSYEQYF. As DNA, the CDR3 is TGTGCCAGCAGTTTATGGCCCGAATACGAGGGACACACCTCCTACGAGCAGTACTTC.

This chain uses TRBV7-2 with TRBJ2-7; 7 bases map to TRBD1. The J segment lost 3 bases and the V segment lost 2 bases, leaving 4 bases of the junction unmatched. The V gene's germline CDR1 is SGHTA and CDR2 FQGNSA. The CDR3 is 14 amino acids. The CDR3 region has the DNA TGTGCCAGCAGCTTAACAGGACAGGACTACGAGCAGTACTTC. Translation: CASSLTGQDYEQYF.

This clone showed up just once. The V gene is TRBV29-1, the J gene TRBJ1-1, with D perhaps matching TRBD1 (6 bases). Germline values: CDR1 SQVTM, CDR2 ANQGSEA. There are 14 residues in the CDR3. V lost 4 bases, J lost 0 bases, and 12 bases lay in between. The DNA for the CDR3 is TGCAGCGTTGCGGAAGGGGGAATGAACACTGAAGCTTTCTTT. It is translated as CSVAEGGMNTEAFF.

The chain joins TRBV5-4 to TRBJ2-3, with 11 bases aligning to TRBD1. Germline lookup yields CDR1 SGHNT and CDR2 YYREEE (reference sequence). V was clipped by 4 bases and J by 3 bases; unmatched bases: 4. CDR3 size: 15 residues. CDR3 in amino acids: CASSPGTGGTDTQYF. Here the CDR3 DNA reads TGTGCCAGCAGCCCGGGGACAGGGGGGACAGATACGCAGTATTTT.